This T cell receptor (beta chain) was obtained from a study of T-cell reconstitution after alpha-beta-depleted transplantation in children. The TCRbeta library was prepared with unique molecular identifiers. From the PCR reads, TCRdb called clonotypes with MiXCR, one entry per CDR3 protein. The data hold more than 100,000 distinct CDR3 sequences, with under 30% observed a single time. V was clipped by 2 bases and J by 2 bases, with 7 bases between them. CDR1 is PRHDT and CDR2 is FYEKMQ in the germline V gene (reference sequence). The CDR3 has 14 amino acids. The V and J genes are TRBV13 and TRBJ2-4, with a tentative D call TRBD1 (6 bases). Here the sequenced sample was PBMCs, mostly from graft donor cells, taken 180 days after TCRalphabeta/CD19-depleted stem cell transplant. The origin of this receptor is a male patient aged 2 to 9 who had a stem cell transplant for chronic granulomatous disease, so the T cells may come from the graft donor. CDR3 in amino acids: CASSLQGSKNIQYF. CDR3 DNA: TGTGCCAGCAGCTTACAGGGGTCCAAAAACATTCAGTACTTC.